This T cell receptor (beta chain) was recovered during a study of blood T cell repertoires in COVID-19. For the study at large: Acute and convalescent COVID-19 samples came from the United States, Italy and Spain. Nucleic acid was either cDNA or gDNA, and it came from T cells, B-cell-depleted T cells, or PBMCs.

This CDR3 region has 15 residues. Germline CDR1 reads SGHTA; CDR2 reads FQGNSA. Trimming cost V 7 bases and J 1 base, with 15 bases left between them. Method: immunoSEQ multiplex PCR; TCRdb's copy keeps in-frame clones and lacks some. Of about 260,000 clones listed, about 87% are singletons. Sequenced: peripheral blood. The chain joins TRBV7-2 to TRBJ2-3, with D maybe TRBD2 (6 bases). This TCR derives from a woman aged 35 to 49 with acute or convalescent COVID-19. The CDR3 spells CASTLLASGTDTQYF. CDR3 sequence (DNA): TGTGCCAGCACCCTATTGGCTAGCGGCACAGATACGCAGTATTTT.